The entry below gives a single TCR beta chain sequence along with its context. The CDR3 contains 15 residues. Between the trimmed V and J ends, which lost 6 bases and 2 bases, there was a span of 16 bases. This record belongs to a study of identical twins. The donor group consisted entirely of healthy Caucasians. Each CDR3 protein gets one entry after TCRdb re-called the 5' RACE reads with MiXCR. The sample lists some 1,700,000 distinct CDR3 sequences, under 35% occurring once. The specimen was cord blood. The genes are TRBV12-3 or TRBV12-4 and TRBJ1-2, with D perhaps matching TRBD1 (6 bases). This TCR was sampled from a newborn girl in good health. The CDR3 is CASSPTGVRNYGYTF. DNA of the CDR3: TGTGCCAGCAGCCCGACAGGAGTCCGGAACTATGGCTACACCTTC.